These 11 T cell receptor beta chains originate from one sample sequenced in a study of beta chain features in type 1 diabetes. All of the isolated RNA was reverse transcribed, so expressed TCRB transcripts were sequenced. Method: immunoSEQ multiplex PCR; TCRdb's copy keeps in-frame clones and lacks some. The sample shows 300,000 to 350,000 clones, approximately 8.2% of them seen only once. Material for sequencing was central memory CD4+ T cells from blood. Every receptor here comes from a woman in her late teens or twenties in good health.

This clone was counted at least ten times. CDR3 amino acids: CASSVTGRRGEQFF. In DNA form, the CDR3 reads TGTGCCAGCAGTGTGACAGGGAGGAGAGGTGAGCAGTTCTTC. The chain carries TRBV2 and TRBJ2-1; D is perhaps TRBD1 (7 bases). The V end lost 4 bases, the J end lost 9 bases, and 16 bases lay between the germline ends. Per germline, CDR1 SNHLY and CDR2 FYNNEI. This CDR3 contains 14 residues. The full variable domain, completed using reference TRBV2 and TRBJ2-1, is EPEVTQTPSHQVTQMGQEVILRCVPISNHLYFYWYRQILGQKVEFLVSFYNNEISEKSEIFDDQFSVERPDGSNFTLKIRSTKLEDSAMYFCASSVTGRRGEQFFGPGTRLTVL.

The chain carries TRBV5-6 and TRBJ2-3; 10 nucleotides match TRBD2. The CDR3 is made up of 16 amino acids. Germline-derived CDR1 and CDR2 are SGHDT and YYEEEE. The V and J ends lost 5 bases and 2 bases, in that order; junction bases with no gene match: 8. CDR3 loop: CASRPGLAVITDTQYF. In nucleotides, the CDR3 is TGTGCCAGCAGACCCGGACTAGCGGTTATCACAGATACGCAGTATTTT.

V usage is TRBV5-1 and J usage is TRBJ2-5, with 12 bases lining up with TRBD2. After removal of 3 bases from V and 4 bases from J, the junction contained 7 bases not matched to a gene. Germline CDR1 SGHRS, CDR2 YFSETQ. This CDR3 has 16 residues. The CDR3 loop is CASSWQASGRVETQYF. The CDR3 bases are TGCGCCAGCAGCTGGCAGGCTAGCGGGAGGGTAGAGACCCAGTACTTC.

Many counts were recorded for this clone. The rearrangement links TRBV10-3 to TRBJ2-5; 8 nucleotides align to TRBD2. CDR1 is ENHRY, CDR2 SYGVKD, per germline. CDR3 length: 14 residues. V lost 0 bases and J lost 3; bases outside the gene matches: 0. CDR3 region: CAISESSGKETQYF. The CDR3 DNA follows: TGTGCCATCAGTGAGTCTAGCGGGAAAGAGACCCAGTACTTC.

This clone was counted between two and nine times. This sequence joins TRBV7-2 and TRBJ1-4, with D unresolved. The CDR3 contains 13 residues. V dropped 5 bases and J dropped 7 bases, with 11 bases sitting between them. CDR1 is SGHTA, CDR2 FQGNSA, per germline. The CDR3 is CASSPGPGEKLFF. CDR3 in DNA: TGTGCCAGCAGCCCGGGCCCGGGTGAAAAACTGTTTTTT.

This clone was seen a few times. The CDR3 region is CASSQDRDPLYEQYF. For the CDR3, the DNA is TGTGCCAGCAGCCAAGATAGGGACCCTCTCTACGAGCAGTACTTC. V usage is TRBV4-2 and J usage is TRBJ2-7; D might be TRBD1 or TRBD2, each matching 5 bases. The germline gives CDR1 LGHNA, CDR2 YNFKEQ. Trimming left V 0 bases short and J 3 bases short, with 12 bases between. The CDR3 sequence is 15 residues long.

The chain has TRBV7-9 and TRBJ2-3, with 9 bases lining up with TRBD2. Germline CDR1 reads SEHNR; CDR2 reads FQNEAQ (reference sequence). After removal of 4 bases from V and 4 bases from J, the junction contained 12 bases not matched to a gene. The CDR3 totals 17 residues. Written as DNA, the CDR3 is TGTGCCAGCAGCTCCCGGGGGAGCGGGAGGAGGGCAGATACGCAGTATTTT. Encoded protein: CASSSRGSGRRADTQYF.

This chain links TRBV7-8 with TRBJ2-5; 10 bases are a match to TRBD2. Germline V CDR1 and CDR2: SGHVS, FQNEAQ. The CDR3 totals 17 residues. V shed 0 bases, J shed 5 bases, and the junction held 9 bases outside the gene matches. CDR3 coding DNA: TGTGCCAGCAGCTTAGCGCGTCTAGCGGGAGTAGGGGAGACCCAGTACTTC. Protein: CASSLARLAGVGETQYF.

This clone was observed a handful of times. The J gene is TRBJ1-4, the V gene TRBV19; no reliable D call. The CDR3 runs to 16 residues. The V gene lost 0 bases and the J gene lost 5 bases, with 13 bases spanning the gap. Germline-derived CDR1 and CDR2 are LNHDA and SQIVND (reference sequence). The CDR3 here is CASSIDLRPRNEKLFF. The CDR3 DNA reads as TGTGCCAGTAGTATAGATCTTCGGCCACGAAATGAAAAACTGTTTTTT. The entire variable domain, with the rest obtained from reference TRBV19 and TRBJ1-4, is as follows: DGGITQSPKYLFRKEGQNVTLSCEQNLNHDAMYWYRQDPGQGLRLIYYSQIVNDFQKGDIAEGYSVSREKKESFPLTVTSAQKNPTAFYLCASSIDLRPRNEKLFFGSGTQLSVL.

This clone has only a few counts. V is TRBV28 and J is TRBJ2-4, with a possible D match to TRBD2 (6 bases). The CDR3 is 15 amino acids. The germline CDR1 and CDR2 sequences are MDHEN and SYDVKM. Trimming shortened V by 3 bases and J by 8 bases, and 17 bases separated the two germline ends. The CDR3 is CASSLTKRTIDIQYF. The DNA of the CDR3 is TGTGCCAGCAGTTTGACCAAGCGGACTATCGACATTCAGTACTTC.

This clone was observed a handful of times. CDR3: CASSQDSSGRGYEQYF. CDR3 bases: TGCGCCAGCAGCCAAGATAGTAGCGGGAGGGGCTACGAGCAGTACTTC. This chain connects TRBV4-3 to TRBJ2-7; 11 nucleotides match TRBD2. Per germline, CDR1 LGHNA and CDR2 YSLEER. The CDR3 runs to 16 residues. Trimming removed 0 bases from V and 3 bases from J; junction bases left unmatched: 4.